One sample yielded the 4 T cell receptor beta chains listed below, sequenced in a study of T-cell reconstitution after alpha-beta-depleted transplantation in children. Unique molecular identifiers were built into the TCRbeta library. TCRdb reanalysed the PCR reads using MiXCR and keeps one entry per CDR3 protein. The sample holds about 76,000 distinct CDR3 sequences; roughly 13% are singletons and the top ten take around 26%. The input for sequencing was PBMCs, mostly from graft donor cells, taken 180 days after TCRalphabeta/CD19-depleted stem cell transplant. Receptors were obtained from a male patient aged 2-10 years who had a stem cell transplant for acute lymphoblastic leukemia, so the T cells may come from the graft donor.

Ten or more counts support this clonotype. This chain joins TRBV5-6 and TRBJ1-6; D unresolved. V lost 4 bases and J 7 bases, leaving 12 bases between the germline ends. Germline V gene lookup returns CDR1 SGHDT and CDR2 YYEEEE. The length of the CDR3 is 14 residues. The CDR3 coding sequence is TGTGCCAGCAGCATACCGGGATTGAATTCACCCCTCCACTTT. Translated, it gives CASSIPGLNSPLHF.

Details on this clonotype: The conserved closing phenylalanine or tryptophan is absent in this CDR3, likely reflecting a read error. This chain joins TRBV10-3 and TRBJ2-7; TRBD2 matches 10 bases. The germline V gene has CDR1 ENHRY and CDR2 SYGVKD. V lost 4 bases to trimming and J lost 1 base; unmatched junction nucleotides: 13. The CDR3 runs 18 residues. This CDR3 is CAISGNSGGPLPSYEQYY. The CDR3 nucleotides are TGTGCCATCAGTGGGAATAGCGGGGGGCCTCTTCCTTCCTACGAGCAGTACTAC.

By share, this clonotype counts as medium-sized. The chain recombines TRBV28 with TRBJ2-7, with a weak D call TRBD2 (6 bases). The germline V gene encodes CDR1 MDHEN and CDR2 SYDVKM. The ends were cut back, 5 bases at V and 0 bases at J, with 14 bases in the middle. The CDR3 is 15 residues long. CDR3: CASSRLGVFSYEQYF. CDR3 coding DNA: TGTGCCAGCAGTCGACTAGGGGTCTTCTCCTACGAGCAGTACTTC. Full variable domain (outside the CDR3, taken from reference TRBV28 and TRBJ2-7): DVKVTQSSRYLVKRTGEKVFLECVQDMDHENMFWYRQDPGLGLRLIYFSYDVKMKEKGDIPEGYSVSREKKERFSLILESASTNQTSMYLCASSRLGVFSYEQYFGPGTRLTVT.

The V call is TRBV6-1, the J call TRBJ1-5; D remains unclear. Germline assignment: CDR1 MNHNS and CDR2 SASEGT. This CDR3 contains 14 residues. V was trimmed by 2 bases and J by 3 bases, leaving 8 bases between them. CDR3 sequence (DNA): TGTGCCAGCAGTGAAAAGGGCGACAATCAGCCCCAGCATTTT. Its protein is CASSEKGDNQPQHF.